This TCR beta chain stems from a study of T cell repertoires in cytomegalovirus infection. Study-wide context: A matching HLA type, together with CMV infection, was signaled by public TCR beta signatures. Study findings and constraints: HLA-C-restricted CMV-specific TCR beta clonotypes were dominant in the ex vivo response.

A note on this clonotype: Its antigen is unknown.

TCRdb ran MiXCR on the reads and lists one entry per CDR3 protein. The sample contains roughly 920,000 distinct CDR3 sequences, around a third of which appear only once. This CDR3 contains 13 residues. Trimming removed 5 bases from V and 6 bases from J, with 11 bases in between. Looked up from germline, CDR1 is SEHNR and CDR2 is FQNEAQ (reference sequence). The receptor's source is a human donor in good health (CMV status not recorded). Some clones in this sample may be carry-over from other donors' samples. The sequencing used cultured CD8+ T cells from PBMCs, collected from culture after CMV antigen stimulation. V gene TRBV7-9 combines with J gene TRBJ1-5; D remains unclear. The CDR3 region has the DNA TGTGCCAGCAGCCAAGGGAAACCTCAGCCCCAGCATTTT. As protein: CASSQGKPQPQHF.